Following are 19 T cell receptor beta chains from one sample sequenced in a study of Ad26.COV2.S vaccination and SARS-CoV-2 variants. The treatment was: 15 to 20 received Ad26.COV2.S at low or high dose, single or two shots; about 5 received placebo; per-sample allocation not given. Sampling was performed 63 days after the first vaccine or placebo injection. The assay was immunoSEQ multiplex PCR, and TCRdb's table has in-frame clones only and misses some. This sample has more than 300,000 clones, with 65% to 90% found just once. The specimen comprised peripheral blood, sampled in a trial of Ad26.COV2.S vaccine versus placebo. These receptors originate from a person aged 18 to 59 who received the Ad26.COV2.S COVID-19 vaccine or a placebo.

The genes are TRBV2 and TRBJ1-1; the D gene is possibly TRBD1 (5 bases). Trimming removed 10 bases from V and 6 bases from J, with 21 bases in between. CDR1 is SNHLY, CDR2 FYNNEI, per germline. This CDR3 has 14 residues. This CDR3 reads CATATDPTGAEAFF. As DNA, the CDR3 is TGTGCCACAGCGACCGACCCCACGGGGGCTGAAGCTTTCTTT.

The CDR3 region is CASSLEGRREKLFF. Written as DNA, the CDR3 is TGCGCCAGCAGCTTGGAGGGGCGCCGGGAAAAACTGTTTTTT. J is TRBJ1-4 and V is TRBV5-1; D perhaps matches TRBD1 (5 bases). CDR1 is SGHRS and CDR2 is YFSETQ in the germline V gene. V shed 0 bases and J shed 8 bases, with 11 bases lying between them. There are 14 residues in the CDR3.

The chain couples TRBV5-1 to TRBJ2-7; perhaps TRBD2 as D (6 bases). The CDR3 has 14 amino acids. Germline V gene lookup returns CDR1 SGHRS and CDR2 YFSETQ. Trimming pared 3 bases from V and 3 bases from J, leaving 13 bases between. In DNA, the CDR3 is TGCGCCAGCAGCTCGGGAGAAGGGTTCTACGAGCAGTACTTC. Encoded protein: CASSSGEGFYEQYF.

CDR3 amino acids: CASSTTQTGANVLTF. The CDR3 DNA reads TGTGCCAGTAGTACCACACAGACTGGGGCCAACGTCCTGACTTTC. The gene calls are TRBV19 and TRBJ2-6; D is unresolved. The germline V and J ends were trimmed by 4 bases and 2 bases, with 9 bases remaining between them. The CDR3 contains 15 residues. Germline-derived CDR1 and CDR2 are LNHDA and SQIVND (reference sequence).

This clone was seen more than once but under ten times. The chain recombines TRBV5-1 with TRBJ1-1; the D is unclear. V lost 1 base to trimming and J lost 1 base, with 5 bases between them. Germline V gene lookup returns CDR1 SGHRS and CDR2 YFSETQ. The CDR3 loop spans 13 amino acids. The CDR3 sequence is CASSLPGNTEAFF. The CDR3 DNA reads as TGCGCCAGCAGCTTGCCCGGGAACACTGAAGCTTTCTTT.

The chain employs TRBV2 and TRBJ1-1; TRBD1 agrees at 7 bases. The CDR3 sequence is 14 residues long. V lost 4 bases, J lost 6 bases, and 8 bases stayed unmatched. The germline V gene encodes CDR1 SNHLY and CDR2 FYNNEI. Written as DNA, the CDR3 is TGTGCCAGCAGTGGACAGGGAAGGCCGGCTGAAGCTTTCTTT. As protein: CASSGQGRPAEAFF.

The DNA of the CDR3 is TGTGTCAGAAGCTTAACCGGAGAGACCCAGTACTTC. Translation: CVRSLTGETQYF. The rearrangement joins TRBV7-5 to TRBJ2-5; the table's D gene call, TRBD2, was not cross checked with the DNA. TRBV7-5 is an annotated pseudogene. CDR3 length: 12 amino acids.

This chain links TRBV21-1 with TRBJ2-2; TRBD2 is the table's D call and was not checked against the DNA. TRBV21-1 is recorded as a pseudogene. This CDR3 is built from 18 residues. As DNA, the CDR3 is TGTGCCAGCAGCAATAGCGGGACGATTAATGCGAACACCGGGGAGCTGTTTTTT. Its protein is CASSNSGTINANTGELFF.

The V and J genes are TRBV7-8 and TRBJ2-7, with D perhaps TRBD1 or TRBD2 (6 bases each). Germline values: CDR1 SGHVS, CDR2 FQNEAQ. V shed 5 bases and J shed 2 bases, with 19 bases lying between them. The CDR3 extends over 16 amino acids. CDR3 sequence (DNA): TGTGCCAGCAGCCCTATCGGGGGCCCAGCCGCCTACGAGCAGTACTTC. Protein: CASSPIGGPAAYEQYF.

This chain connects TRBV25-1 to TRBJ2-2, with D perhaps given as TRBD1 or TRBD2 (6 bases each). Germline values: CDR1 MGHDK, CDR2 SYGVNS. The CDR3 contains 15 residues. V was clipped by 3 bases and J by 3 bases, with 11 bases between them. The CDR3 region is CASSDGGSDTGELFF. The CDR3 bases are TGTGCCAGCAGTGACGGGGGCTCTGACACCGGGGAGCTGTTTTTT.

This chain joins TRBV18 and TRBJ2-7; 8 bases map to TRBD2. Germline-derived CDR1 and CDR2 are KGHSH and LQKENI. The CDR3 length is 18 residues. J lost 6 bases, V lost 3 bases, and 19 bases had no gene match. The CDR3 spells CASSPLPRGRGALTEQYF. The CDR3, as DNA: TGTGCCAGCTCACCTCTACCCCGCGGGCGGGGGGCCCTTACCGAGCAGTACTTC.

This chain uses TRBV7-3 with TRBJ2-5, with TRBD1 as a possible D gene (5 bases). The germline V gene encodes CDR1 SGHTA and CDR2 FQGTGA. The germline V and J ends were trimmed by 5 bases and 5 bases, with 12 bases remaining between them. The CDR3 loop spans 13 amino acids. CDR3 residues: CASSLQGAETQYF. The DNA for the CDR3 is TGTGCCAGCAGCCTGCAGGGTGCGGAGACCCAGTACTTC.

The chain is built from TRBV5-8 and TRBJ1-4; possible D gene TRBD1, 5 bases. Trimming shortened V by 1 base and J by 7 bases, and 20 bases separated the two germline ends. Germline CDR1 reads SGHTS; CDR2 reads YDEGEE. This CDR3 contains 17 residues. The CDR3, as DNA: TGTGCCAGCAGCTTGAACTCCAGGGTGGCGAACGGTGAAAAACTGTTTTTT. It yields the protein CASSLNSRVANGEKLFF.

The chain has TRBV4-3 and TRBJ1-1; 10 bases fit TRBD1. Trimming at V came to 5 bases and at J to 3 bases, leaving 3 bases not matched to a gene. The germline V gene encodes CDR1 LGHNA and CDR2 YSLEER. This CDR3 spans 14 amino acids. The CDR3 DNA reads as TGCGCCAGCAGCGCAGGACAGGGGGACACTGAAGCTTTCTTT. This encodes CASSAGQGDTEAFF.

This clone was found once. This chain links TRBV19 with TRBJ2-1; D remains ambiguous. The CDR3 has 14 amino acids. From germline, CDR1 is LNHDA and CDR2 SQIVND (reference sequence). V lost 6 bases and J 3 bases, leaving 12 bases between the germline ends. CDR3 region: CASRRDSLYNEQFF. CDR3 in DNA: TGTGCCAGTAGACGCGATAGCCTCTACAATGAGCAGTTCTTC. The full variable domain, its missing parts supplied by reference TRBV19 and TRBJ2-1, is DGGITQSPKYLFRKEGQNVTLSCEQNLNHDAMYWYRQDPGQGLRLIYYSQIVNDFQKGDIAEGYSVSREKKESFPLTVTSAQKNPTAFYLCASRRDSLYNEQFFGPGTRLTVL.

The chain links TRBV7-2 to TRBJ2-7, with 8 bases fitting TRBD2. The CDR3 runs 15 residues. CDR1 is SGHTA, CDR2 FQGNSA, per germline. The V segment lost 8 bases and the J segment 6 bases; nucleotides outside the gene matches: 15. For the CDR3, the DNA is TGTGCCAGCGCTGGGGGCGGGACTAGGCCCACCGAGCAGTACTTC. It codes for CASAGGGTRPTEQYF. The variable domain in full, completed from reference TRBV7-2 and TRBJ2-7, reads GAGVSQSPSNKVTEKGKDVELRCDPISGHTALYWYRQSLGQGLEFLIYFQGNSAPDKSGLPSDRFSAERTGGSVSTLTIQRTQQEDSAVYLCASAGGGTRPTEQYFGPGTRLTVT.

The chain employs TRBV7-8 and TRBJ2-7, with D possibly matching TRBD1 (5 bases). Germline CDR1 SGHVS, CDR2 FQNEAQ. V was shortened by 3 bases and J by 1 base, with 10 bases between the two germline ends. CDR3 length equals 14 residues. The CDR3 DNA is TGTGCCAGCAGCTTGTCTCCAGGGTCCTACGAGCAGTACTTC. Protein product: CASSLSPGSYEQYF.

The gene calls are TRBV10-3 and TRBJ1-6; D unresolved. The CDR3 covers 13 residues. Germline V gene sequence: CDR1 ENHRY, CDR2 SYGVKD. V was clipped by 6 bases and J by 8 bases, with 11 bases between them. This CDR3 reads CAISTQSDSPLHF. CDR3 nucleotides: TGTGCCATCAGCACCCAGTCGGATTCACCCCTCCACTTT.

The chain joins TRBV19 to TRBJ1-6; 10 positions agree with TRBD1. CDR1 and CDR2 (germline): LNHDA, SQIVND (reference sequence). Unmatched junction bases numbered 2, after V lost 8 bases and J lost 10 bases. The CDR3 loop spans 12 amino acids. This CDR3 is CASGTGDSPLHF. The CDR3 nucleotides read TGTGCCAGTGGGACAGGGGACTCACCCCTCCACTTT.